Below are 17 T cell receptor beta chains sequenced from a single sample in a study of blood T cell repertoires in COVID-19. Using immunoSEQ multiplex PCR, the repertoire was profiled, and TCRdb retains in-frame clones only, with some absent. The profile shows 450,000 to 500,000 clones, approximately 83% of them singletons. The sequencing sample was made of peripheral blood. The source is a human donor in a cohort sampled during active COVID-19.

The V call is TRBV13, the J call TRBJ1-6; D gene ambiguous. CDR1 and CDR2 from the germline V gene are PRHDT and FYEKMQ (reference sequence). CDR3 size: 14 residues. Trimming took off 6 bases at V and 6 bases at J, with 12 bases between the two ends. Here the CDR3 DNA reads TGTGCCAGCAGACCCCGCACGGGTAATTCACCCCTCCACTTT. It yields the protein CASRPRTGNSPLHF.

This clone is a singleton in its sample. This chain uses TRBV28 with TRBJ1-3; the D gene is possibly TRBD1 (6 bases). The CDR3 loop spans 13 amino acids. The germline CDR1 and CDR2 sequences are MDHEN and SYDVKM. Trimming removed 7 bases at V and 8 bases at J, with 15 bases between. The CDR3 region is CASIAGVGDTIYF. The DNA of the CDR3 is TGTGCCAGCATAGCAGGGGTTGGTGACACCATATATTTT. Supplemented by reference TRBV28 and TRBJ1-3, the full variable domain reads DVKVTQSSRYLVKRTGEKVFLECVQDMDHENMFWYRQDPGLGLRLIYFSYDVKMKEKGDIPEGYSVSREKKERFSLILESASTNQTSMYLCASIAGVGDTIYFGEGSWLTVV.

The gene calls are TRBV7-9 and TRBJ2-1, with 13 bases that match TRBD2. V was clipped by 3 bases and J by 8 bases; unmatched bases: 16. CDR3 length equals 19 residues. CDR1 is SEHNR, CDR2 FQNEAQ, per germline (reference sequence). DNA for the CDR3: TGTGCCAGCAGCTTGGGCGGACTAGCGGGAGATATCAATTCGGATGAGCAGTTCTTC. Encoded protein: CASSLGGLAGDINSDEQFF.

In DNA, the CDR3 is TGTGCCAGCAGCTTAGAACAGGGGCTCGAGCAGTACTTC. Encoded protein: CASSLEQGLEQYF. The chain combines TRBV7-2 with TRBJ2-7; 7 bases align to TRBD1. Per germline, CDR1 SGHTA and CDR2 FQGNSA. CDR3 length: 13 residues. After removal of 1 base from V and 6 bases from J, the junction contained 3 bases not matched to a gene.

This chain links TRBV7-2 with TRBJ1-2; 7 nucleotides line up with TRBD1. The CDR3 runs to 14 residues. CDR1 is SGHTA, CDR2 FQGNSA, per germline. V lost 3 bases to trimming and J lost 3 bases; unmatched junction nucleotides: 4. DNA for the CDR3: TGTGCCAGCAGCTTGTACGGGACAGACTATGGCTACACCTTC. This sequence encodes CASSLYGTDYGYTF.

V gene TRBV4-2 combines with J gene TRBJ1-2, with TRBD1 as a possible D gene (6 bases). Trimming pared 0 bases from V and 8 bases from J, leaving 13 bases between. Germline-derived CDR1 and CDR2 are LGHNA and YNFKEQ. This CDR3 contains 14 residues. The CDR3 sequence: CASSQDAGAGGYTF. CDR3 DNA: TGTGCCAGCAGCCAAGATGCGGGGGCTGGGGGCTACACCTTC.

V and J are TRBV9 and TRBJ2-3; D is possibly TRBD2 (5 bases). CDR3 length: 14 residues. CDR1 and CDR2 from the germline V gene are SGDLS and YYNGEE. V lost 0 bases and J lost 10, with 15 bases in between. For the CDR3, the DNA is TGTGCCAGCAGCGTAGTTGTGGGAGCTCAGGCGCAGTATTTT. Translating gives CASSVVVGAQAQYF. The full variable domain, completed using reference TRBV9 and TRBJ2-3, is DSGVTQTPKHLITATGQRVTLRCSPRSGDLSVYWYQQSLDQGLQFLIQYYNGEERAKGNILERFSAQQFPDLHSELNLSSLELGDSALYFCASSVVVGAQAQYFGPGTRLTVL.

J is TRBJ1-5 and V is TRBV30; D remains unclear. The V end lost 2 bases, the J end lost 3 bases, and 5 bases lay between the germline ends. The CDR3 covers 12 residues. Germline V gives CDR1 GTSNPN, CDR2 SVGIG (reference sequence). This chain's CDR3 is CAWSNNNQPQHF. The CDR3 DNA reads as TGTGCCTGGAGTAACAACAATCAGCCCCAGCATTTT. Complete variable domain (other parts from reference TRBV30 and TRBJ1-5): SQTIHQWPATLVQPVGSPLSLECTVEGTSNPNLYWYRQAAGRGLQLLFYSVGIGQISSEVPQNLSASRPQDRQFILSSKKLLLSDSGFYLCAWSNNNQPQHFGDGTRLSIL.

The chain is built from TRBV3-1 (or the pseudogene TRBV3-2) and TRBJ2-1; a weak D match, TRBD2 (6 bases). Trimming removed 3 bases at V and 16 bases at J, with 22 bases between. The CDR3 consists of 14 residues. Germline V gene sequence: CDR1 LGHDT, CDR2 YNNKEL (reference sequence). CDR3 sequence reads: CASSQTYIGGSGFF. Written as DNA, the CDR3 is TGTGCCAGCAGCCAGACTTATATTGGGGGGAGCGGTTTCTTC.

In this sample, this clone turned up a few times. Other DNA sequences of this sample code for an identical CDR3. The rearrangement links TRBV18 to TRBJ1-1, with D possibly being TRBD1 (6 bases). V lost 1 base and J lost 0, with 12 bases in between. The V gene's germline CDR1 is KGHSH and CDR2 LQKENI. This CDR3 is 16 amino acids long. In nucleotides, the CDR3 is TGTGCCAGCTCACCACGACAAGGGGGAATGAACACTGAAGCTTTCTTT. Translated: CASSPRQGGMNTEAFF.

CDR3: CASSVMTGEAFF. The CDR3, as DNA: TGTGCCAGCAGCGTGATGACAGGGGAAGCTTTCTTT. The V call is TRBV7-9, the J call TRBJ1-1, with 7 bases matching TRBD1. Germline lookup yields CDR1 SEHNR and CDR2 FQNEAQ (reference sequence). The CDR3 length is 12 residues. After removal of 5 bases from V and 8 bases from J, the junction contained 5 bases not matched to a gene.

The chain recombines TRBV9 with TRBJ1-2, with TRBD1 as a possible D gene (5 bases). V was clipped by 4 bases and J by 6 bases, with 13 bases between them. Germline V gene sequence: CDR1 SGDLS, CDR2 YYNGEE. The CDR3 is 13 residues long. CDR3 protein: CASSPPRGDGYTF. The CDR3 DNA is TGTGCCAGCAGCCCCCCCCGGGGGGATGGCTACACCTTC.

The chain has TRBV19 and TRBJ2-3; 8 positions match TRBD2. V lost 8 bases and J lost 2; bases outside the gene matches: 3. The CDR3 is 13 amino acids. Per germline, CDR1 LNHDA and CDR2 SQIVND (reference sequence). The DNA of the CDR3 is TGTGCCAGTTCTGGACTAGCCACAGATACGCAGTATTTT. It is translated as CASSGLATDTQYF.

J is TRBJ2-7 and V is TRBV4-1; D gene uncertain. The CDR3 runs 15 residues. V gave up 0 bases and J gave up 3 bases, with 12 bases separating them. CDR1 and CDR2 (germline): MGHRA, YSYEKL. CDR3 residues: CASSQERFLVYEQYF. DNA of the CDR3: TGCGCCAGCAGCCAAGAACGGTTTCTGGTCTACGAGCAGTACTTC.

The rearrangement joins TRBV6-6 to TRBJ2-3; D remains ambiguous. CDR1 is MNHNY and CDR2 is SVGAGI in the germline V gene (reference sequence). The CDR3 sequence is 14 residues long. Trimming stripped 5 bases from V and 2 bases from J, with 11 bases between. CDR3 sequence (DNA): TGTGCCAGCAGTAGCAGACAAATCACAGATACGCAGTATTTT. Residues: CASSSRQITDTQYF.

The chain has TRBV27 and TRBJ2-5; D is possibly TRBD1 (6 bases). The germline gives CDR1 MNHEY, CDR2 SMNVEV (reference sequence). The CDR3 is 12 residues long. The ends were cut back, 5 bases at V and 7 bases at J, with 11 bases in the middle. The DNA of the CDR3 is TGTGCCAGCAGTCCACAGGGACCGACCCAGTACTTC. Protein sequence: CASSPQGPTQYF.

The CDR3 reads CASQTSGKFYEQYF. DNA for the CDR3: TGTGCCAGTCAAACTAGCGGGAAATTCTACGAGCAGTACTTC. The chain recombines TRBV28 with TRBJ2-7; 10 bases line up with TRBD2. CDR3 length: 14 residues. Germline lookup yields CDR1 MDHEN and CDR2 SYDVKM. V shed 9 bases and J 3 bases; nucleotides not matched to a gene: 8.